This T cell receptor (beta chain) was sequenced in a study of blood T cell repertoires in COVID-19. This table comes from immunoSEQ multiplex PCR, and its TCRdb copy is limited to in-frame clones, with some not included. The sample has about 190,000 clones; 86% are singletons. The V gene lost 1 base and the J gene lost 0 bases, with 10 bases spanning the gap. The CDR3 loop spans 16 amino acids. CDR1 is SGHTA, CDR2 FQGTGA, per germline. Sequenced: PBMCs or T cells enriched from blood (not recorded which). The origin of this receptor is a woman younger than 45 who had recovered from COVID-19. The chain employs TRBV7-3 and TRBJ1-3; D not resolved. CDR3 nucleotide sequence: TGTGCCAGCAGCTTAAAGAGAAGTAGCTCTGGAAACACCATATATTTT. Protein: CASSLKRSSSGNTIYF. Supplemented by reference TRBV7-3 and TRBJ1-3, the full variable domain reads GAGVSQTPSNKVTEKGKYVELRCDPISGHTALYWYRQSLGQGPEFLIYFQGTGAADDSGLPNDRFFAVRPEGSVSTLKIQRTERGDSAVYLCASSLKRSSSGNTIYFGEGSWLTVV.